Below are 2 T cell receptor beta chains sequenced from a single sample in a study of persistence of HIV-infected CD4 T cells. These receptors' antigens are unknown. Cells were stimulated with overlapping HIV-1 Gag 15-mer peptides. CD40L/CD69 double-negative CD45RO-high memory CD4+ T cells were collected. The libraries were made with immunoSEQ version 4 in survey mode. Generated by immunoSEQ multiplex PCR, the TCRdb table keeps only in-frame clones and is missing some. The sample yields tens of thousands of clones, 80% to 90% seen once. The sample in question was CD4+ T cells sorted from PBMCs after approximately 19-hour stimulation, obtained from a patient who received antiretroviral therapy. Every receptor here comes from an adult woman with HIV who was CMV-seropositive.

V gene TRBV5-4 combines with J gene TRBJ2-5, with 7 nucleotides matching TRBD2. The CDR3 sequence is 16 residues long. Trimming at V came to 4 bases and at J to 4 bases, leaving 13 bases not matched to a gene. Per the germline V gene, CDR1 is SGHNT and CDR2 is YYREEE (reference sequence). The CDR3 DNA is TGTGCCAGCAGCCCGGCCGGGGACTATCCAGGAGAGACCCAGTACTTC. Translated, it gives CASSPAGDYPGETQYF.

The V gene is TRBV7-2, the J gene TRBJ1-6; the D is unclear. Trimming took 3 bases from V and 7 from J, leaving 10 bases between them. The germline gives CDR1 SGHTA, CDR2 FQGNSA. The CDR3 loop spans 14 amino acids. The CDR3 loop is CASSFKFQNSPLHF. The CDR3 nucleotides are TGTGCCAGCAGCTTTAAGTTTCAGAATTCACCCCTCCACTTT.